This T cell receptor beta chain was sequenced for a study of T-cell reconstitution after alpha-beta-depleted transplantation in children. TCRbeta library preparation incorporated unique molecular identifiers. TCRdb recomputed calls from the PCR reads with MiXCR, one row per CDR3 protein. Of hundreds of thousands of distinct CDR3 sequences in the sample, about 9.2% were seen once. Looked up from germline, CDR1 is MGHRA and CDR2 is YSYEKL. V gave up 5 bases and J gave up 2 bases; unmatched junction bases: 4. The CDR3 loop spans 15 amino acids. The table lists this clonotype with many counts. This chain connects TRBV4-1 to TRBJ2-3; 10 nucleotides line up with TRBD2. The clonotype originates from a human donor who donated a stem cell graft to a child with acute lymphoblastic leukemia. Sample: PBMCs from the stem cell graft donor, taken from the stem cell graft. CDR3 amino acids: CASSETSGATDTQYF. The CDR3 DNA sequence: TGCGCCAGCAGCGAAACTAGCGGGGCCACAGATACGCAGTATTTT.